This T cell receptor beta chain was retrieved from a study of T cell repertoires in cytomegalovirus infection. The study, taken as a whole, reports: HLA-C-restricted, CMV-specific TCR beta clonotypes were dominant ex vivo. CMV carriers having the relevant HLA were flagged by cumulative public TCR beta family frequency.

This clonotype appeared a few times. Its antigen is not known. This CDR3 comprises 15 residues. Trimming cost V 3 bases and J 4 bases, with 13 bases left between them. In germline, CDR1 is SEHNR, CDR2 FQNEAQ (reference sequence). TCRdb fed the reads into MiXCR, producing one record per CDR3 protein. This sample has hundreds of thousands of distinct CDR3 sequences, with about a sixth found just once. This clonotype was sampled from a human donor in good health (CMV status not recorded). Some clones in this sample may be carry-over from other donors' samples. V and J are TRBV7-9 and TRBJ1-3, with D possibly being TRBD1 (5 bases). Sequences were obtained from PBMCs. The CDR3 sequence is CASSFGTGEGNTIYF. The CDR3, as DNA: TGTGCCAGCAGCTTTGGGACGGGAGAAGGAAACACCATATATTTT. Combining the CDR3 with reference TRBV7-9 and TRBJ1-3 gives the whole variable domain DTGVSQNPRHKITKRGQNVTFRCDPISEHNRLYWYRQTLGQGPEFLTYFQNEAQLEKSRLLSDRFSAERPKGSFSTLEIQRTEQGDSAMYLCASSFGTGEGNTIYFGEGSWLTVV.